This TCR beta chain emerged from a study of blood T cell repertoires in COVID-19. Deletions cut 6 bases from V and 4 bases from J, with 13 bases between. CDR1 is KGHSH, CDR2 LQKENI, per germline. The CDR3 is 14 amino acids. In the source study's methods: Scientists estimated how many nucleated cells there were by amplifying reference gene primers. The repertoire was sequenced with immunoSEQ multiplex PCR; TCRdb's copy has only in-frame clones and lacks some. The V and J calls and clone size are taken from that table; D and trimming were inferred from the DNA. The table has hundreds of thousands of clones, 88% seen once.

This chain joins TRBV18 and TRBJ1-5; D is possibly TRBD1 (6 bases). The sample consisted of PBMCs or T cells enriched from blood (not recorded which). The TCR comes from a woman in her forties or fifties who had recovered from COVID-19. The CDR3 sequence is CASSPDRLNQPQHF. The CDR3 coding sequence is TGTGCCAGCTCTCCGGACAGACTGAATCAGCCCCAGCATTTT.